This entry features one T cell receptor (beta chain) sequence. The target antigen is unknown. The material for each subset, its genomic DNA, was split evenly across several immunoSEQ plates. Original handling: Junction-only sequences without quality scores came from ImmunoSEQ, so filtering differed. The table came from immunoSEQ multiplex PCR; TCRdb's copy has only in-frame clones and leaves some out. V and J calls and clone size are given by that table; D and trimming were obtained from the DNA. The data show millions of clones, about 95% seen once. CDR3 size: 15 residues. The junction had 10 bases not matched to a gene; V was cut back by 5 bases and J by 3 bases. Germline CDR1 SGHRS, CDR2 YFSETQ. This sample stems from a study of shared clonotypes between healthy human individuals. Across the whole study: Three CD4 naive, three CD4 memory, two CD8 naive and one CD8 memory plate were used per donor.

Terminally differentiated effector memory CD45RA+ cells were excluded by CCR7 positive selection of CD45RO-negative cells. Study outcomes and limitations: The expectation was that sequencing depth would affect clonotype sharing among donors.

The sequence came from a man in his late teens or twenties in good health. This rearrangement joins TRBV5-1 to TRBJ2-5; 7 bases align to TRBD2. The sequencing sample was made of naive CD8+ T cells sorted from blood. Written as DNA, the CDR3 is TGCGCCAGCAGGCATCTTCTGGCGGGAGAAGAGACCCAGTACTTC. This codes for CASRHLLAGEETQYF.